The 9 T cell receptor beta chains presented below share a single source sample, sequenced in a study of beta chain features in type 1 diabetes. All of the isolated RNA was reverse transcribed, so expressed TCRB transcripts were sequenced. Assay used: immunoSEQ multiplex PCR; TCRdb lists only in-frame clones, some missing. The sample holds 330,000 or so clones, 12% to 15% seen once. Sequencing used central memory CD4+ T cells from blood. The source of these receptors is a man aged 30 to 39 in good health.

This clone was counted a few times. The chain has TRBV10-3 and TRBJ1-2; perhaps TRBD1 as D (6 bases). The germline CDR1 and CDR2 sequences are ENHRY and SYGVKD. V lost 10 bases to trimming and J lost 4 bases, with 13 bases between them. This CDR3 region has 12 residues. The CDR3 region is CASGGPVYGYTF. The CDR3 bases are TGTGCCAGCGGGGGCCCGGTCTATGGCTACACCTTC.

This clone was counted a few times. The chain joins TRBV6-1 to TRBJ1-4; weak D call: TRBD1 (6 bases). Germline CDR1 MNHNS, CDR2 SASEGT. There are 14 residues in the CDR3. Trimming took off 5 bases at V and 8 bases at J, with 15 bases between the two ends. The CDR3 is CASSSSGTSEKLFF. The CDR3 nucleotides read TGTGCCAGCAGTTCCTCCGGGACATCGGAAAAACTGTTTTTT.

In its sample, this clone was seen a few times. The chain links TRBV7-9 to TRBJ1-6; the D gene is possibly TRBD1 (5 bases). CDR3 length: 18 residues. Trimming removed 5 bases from V and 7 bases from J, with 24 bases in between. Germline-derived CDR1 and CDR2 are SEHNR and FQNEAQ (reference sequence). CDR3 coding DNA: TGTGCCAGCAGCAGGGGAGCAGGGATTCCACGTCAGAATTCACCCCTCCACTTT. It yields the protein CASSRGAGIPRQNSPLHF.

The CDR3 nucleotides are TGTGCCAGCAGCCAAAAACTAGCTATAAGCTCCTACAATGAGCAGTTCTTC. This sequence encodes CASSQKLAISSYNEQFF. The chain links TRBV11-3 to TRBJ2-1, with a tentative D call TRBD2 (6 bases). Germline CDR1 SGHNT, CDR2 YENEEA. The CDR3 has 17 residues. V dropped 5 bases and J dropped 0 bases, with 17 bases sitting between them.

This clone came up a few times. The chain joins TRBV11-2 to TRBJ2-3, with a possible D match to TRBD2 (5 bases). The V and J ends lost 1 base and 8 bases respectively, with 16 bases between them. The CDR3 has 15 amino acids. Germline V gene data show CDR1 as SGHAT and CDR2 as FQNNGV. CDR3: CASSLGREKGGTQYF. DNA of the CDR3: TGTGCCAGCAGCTTAGGCCGGGAAAAGGGCGGTACGCAGTATTTT.

The chain carries TRBV10-3 and TRBJ1-4; TRBD1 is a possible D gene (6 bases). V gave up 0 bases and J gave up 11 bases, with 16 bases separating them. Looked up from germline, CDR1 is ENHRY and CDR2 is SYGVKD. CDR3 size: 15 residues. CDR3 in amino acids: CAISESRMAGEKLFF. For the CDR3, the DNA is TGTGCCATCAGTGAGTCGAGGATGGCAGGGGAGAAACTGTTTTTT.

This chain joins TRBV9 and TRBJ1-2; tentatively, D is TRBD1 (5 bases). V lost 4 bases and J lost 5, with 12 bases in between. The CDR3 spans 13 residues. The V gene's germline CDR1 is SGDLS and CDR2 YYNGEE. The CDR3 nucleotides are TGTGCCAGCAGCACCGGGACGGAGTATGGCTACACCTTC. This sequence encodes CASSTGTEYGYTF.

Details on this clone: Other DNA variants within this sample encode the same CDR3. The V call is TRBV9, the J call TRBJ1-3; no clear D. The CDR3 covers 15 residues. Germline V gene sequence: CDR1 SGDLS, CDR2 YYNGEE. V was shortened by 0 bases and J by 0 bases, with 7 bases between the two germline ends. The CDR3 bases are TGTGCCAGCAGCGTAGGCCGGATCTCTGGAAACACCATATATTTT. This sequence encodes CASSVGRISGNTIYF.

This chain links TRBV10-3 with TRBJ2-1; D remains unclear. The CDR3 length is 12 residues. Between the trimmed V and J ends, which lost 11 bases and 6 bases, there was a span of 14 bases. Germline CDR1 is ENHRY and CDR2 is SYGVKD. CDR3 sequence (DNA): TGTGCCTTCCAGACTCAGAGCAATGAGCAGTTCTTC. It encodes CAFQTQSNEQFF.